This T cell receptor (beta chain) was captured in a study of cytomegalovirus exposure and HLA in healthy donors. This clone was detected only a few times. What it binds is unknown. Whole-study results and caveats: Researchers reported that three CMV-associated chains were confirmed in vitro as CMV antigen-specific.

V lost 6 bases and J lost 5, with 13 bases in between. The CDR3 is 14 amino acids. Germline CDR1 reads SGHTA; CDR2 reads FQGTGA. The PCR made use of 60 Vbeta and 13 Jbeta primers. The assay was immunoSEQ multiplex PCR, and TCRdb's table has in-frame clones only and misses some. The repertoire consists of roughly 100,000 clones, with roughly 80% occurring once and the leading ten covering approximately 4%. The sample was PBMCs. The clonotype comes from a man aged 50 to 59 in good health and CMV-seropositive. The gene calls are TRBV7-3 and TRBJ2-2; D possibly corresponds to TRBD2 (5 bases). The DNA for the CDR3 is TGTGCCAGCAGAATTGACTGGAGGACCGGGGAGCTGTTTTTT. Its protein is CASRIDWRTGELFF. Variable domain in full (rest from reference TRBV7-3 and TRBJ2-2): GAGVSQTPSNKVTEKGKYVELRCDPISGHTALYWYRQSLGQGPEFLIYFQGTGAADDSGLPNDRFFAVRPEGSVSTLKIQRTERGDSAVYLCASRIDWRTGELFFGEGSRLTVL.